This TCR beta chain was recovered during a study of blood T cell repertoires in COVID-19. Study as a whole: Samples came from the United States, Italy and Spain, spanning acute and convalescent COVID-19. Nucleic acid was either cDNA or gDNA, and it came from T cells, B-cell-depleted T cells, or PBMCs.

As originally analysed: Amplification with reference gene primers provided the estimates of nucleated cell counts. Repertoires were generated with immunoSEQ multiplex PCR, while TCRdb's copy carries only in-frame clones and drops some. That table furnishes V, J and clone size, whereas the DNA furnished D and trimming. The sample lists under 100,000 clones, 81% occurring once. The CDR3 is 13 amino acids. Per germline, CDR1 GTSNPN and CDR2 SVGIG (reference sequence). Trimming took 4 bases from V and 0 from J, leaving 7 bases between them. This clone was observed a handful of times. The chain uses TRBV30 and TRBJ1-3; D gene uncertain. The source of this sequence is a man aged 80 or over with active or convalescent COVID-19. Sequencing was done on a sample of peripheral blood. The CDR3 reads CAWIPSSGNTIYF. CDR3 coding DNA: TGTGCCTGGATCCCCTCCTCTGGAAACACCATATATTTT. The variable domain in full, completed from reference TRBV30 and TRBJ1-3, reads SQTIHQWPATLVQPVGSPLSLECTVEGTSNPNLYWYRQAAGRGLQLLFYSVGIGQISSEVPQNLSASRPQDRQFILSSKKLLLSDSGFYLCAWIPSSGNTIYFGEGSWLTVV.